Sequencing of this T cell receptor (beta chain) was carried out in a study of shared clonotypes between healthy human individuals. Repertoires were generated with immunoSEQ multiplex PCR, while TCRdb's copy carries only in-frame clones and drops some. This table has about 510,000 clones, 90% to 96% appearing once. This CDR3 contains 14 residues. The ends were cut back, 5 bases at V and 1 base at J, with 12 bases in the middle. Looked up from germline, CDR1 is SEHNR and CDR2 is FQNEAQ (reference sequence). Sequencing was done on a sample of naive CD4+ T cells sorted from blood. Subset here: CD45RA+ positively selected. V gene TRBV7-9 combines with J gene TRBJ2-7; D not certain. This receptor was taken from a woman in her 30s in good health. The CDR3 sequence is CASSPQQSSYEQYF. The CDR3 DNA reads as TGTGCCAGCAGCCCCCAGCAGAGTTCCTACGAGCAGTACTTC.